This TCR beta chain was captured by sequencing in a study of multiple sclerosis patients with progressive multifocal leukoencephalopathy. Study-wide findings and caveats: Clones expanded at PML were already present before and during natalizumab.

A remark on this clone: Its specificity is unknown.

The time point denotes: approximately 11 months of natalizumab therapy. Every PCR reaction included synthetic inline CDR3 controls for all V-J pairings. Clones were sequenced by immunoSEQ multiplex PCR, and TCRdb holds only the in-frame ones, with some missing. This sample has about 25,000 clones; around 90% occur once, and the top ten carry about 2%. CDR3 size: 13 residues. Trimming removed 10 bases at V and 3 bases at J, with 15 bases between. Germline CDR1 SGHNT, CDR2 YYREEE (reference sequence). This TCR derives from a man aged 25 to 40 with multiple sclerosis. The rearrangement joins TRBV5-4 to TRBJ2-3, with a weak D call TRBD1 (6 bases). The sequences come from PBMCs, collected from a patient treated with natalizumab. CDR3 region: CAGQRQETDTQYF. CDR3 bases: TGTGCCGGGCAACGACAGGAGACAGATACGCAGTATTTT.